The entry below gives a single TCR beta chain sequence along with its context. The data are from a study of blood T cell repertoires in COVID-19. Study information: The United States, Italy and Spain supplied acute and convalescent COVID-19 samples. Sources were T cells, B-cell-depleted T cells, or PBMCs; the material itself was cDNA or gDNA.

Germline assignment: CDR1 SGHVS and CDR2 FNYEAQ. The length of the CDR3 is 15 residues. The junction had 8 bases not matched to a gene; V was cut back by 2 bases and J by 6 bases. Under the authors' procedure: Reference gene primer amplification gave nucleated cell count estimates. Here immunoSEQ multiplex PCR was the method, and the copy in TCRdb shows in-frame clones only, minus some. Clone size and the V and J calls come from that table; the DNA yielded D and trimming. The table includes approximately 220,000 clones, roughly 80% detected once. Sequencing input: peripheral blood. This TCR was sampled from a woman older than 75 with acute or convalescent COVID-19. The V and J genes are TRBV7-6 and TRBJ2-7; TRBD2 agrees at 9 bases. As DNA, the CDR3 is TGTGCCAGCAGCTTAACTGGCGGGGGGGCGACCGAGCAGTACTTC. It is translated as CASSLTGGGATEQYF.